Each of the 6 T cell receptor beta chains below was sequenced from the same sample in a study of T cell changes during pregnancy in multiple sclerosis. The assay was immunoSEQ multiplex PCR, and TCRdb's table has in-frame clones only and misses some. The repertoire has approximately 85,000 clones, about 95% of them found once; the top ten carry 2% to 2.5%. The starting material was peripheral blood, obtained in the third trimester of pregnancy. These receptors all come from a female donor with multiple sclerosis, enrolled in a pregnancy study.

The rearrangement joins TRBV5-6 to TRBJ2-5, with 8 bases aligning to TRBD2. Unmatched junction bases numbered 6, after V lost 4 bases and J lost 4 bases. The CDR3 loop spans 14 amino acids. The germline gives CDR1 SGHDT, CDR2 YYEEEE. The CDR3 DNA reads as TGTGCCAGCAGCCCCGGGGGGGGGATAGAGACCCAGTACTTC. Translated: CASSPGGGIETQYF.

V and J are TRBV9 and TRBJ1-2, with TRBD1 matching over 7 bases. Trimming removed 3 bases from V and 3 bases from J; junction bases left unmatched: 8. This CDR3 is 15 amino acids long. Germline assignment: CDR1 SGDLS and CDR2 YYNGEE. Here the CDR3 reads CASSGGGQDYYGYTF. As DNA, the CDR3 is TGTGCCAGCAGCGGCGGAGGACAGGACTACTATGGCTACACCTTC.

The chain combines TRBV13 with TRBJ2-3; 12 positions match TRBD2. V was pared by 5 bases and J by 2 bases, with 5 bases of the junction left unmatched. CDR3 size: 16 residues. The germline V gene encodes CDR1 PRHDT and CDR2 FYEKMQ (reference sequence). For the CDR3, the DNA is TGTGCCAGCAGCAACCGACTAGCGGGGGACACAGATACGCAGTATTTT. This encodes CASSNRLAGDTDTQYF.

V and J are TRBV19 and TRBJ2-7, with 13 positions matching TRBD2. The CDR3 runs 17 residues. Germline values: CDR1 LNHDA, CDR2 SQIVND (reference sequence). V lost 5 bases, J lost 0 bases, and 7 bases stayed unmatched. CDR3 nucleotides: TGTGCCAGTAGTGTCGGGACTAGCGGGGAGGTCTCCTACGAGCAGTACTTC. Encoded protein: CASSVGTSGEVSYEQYF.

The J gene is TRBJ2-1, the V gene TRBV7-9; TRBD1 matches 11 bases. Germline CDR1 reads SEHNR; CDR2 reads FQNEAQ (reference sequence). This CDR3 has 16 amino acids. The junction had 3 bases not matched to a gene; V was cut back by 1 base and J by 4 bases. CDR3 residues: CASSLEGQGAYNEQFF. CDR3 nucleotide sequence: TGTGCCAGCAGCTTAGAAGGACAGGGGGCTTACAATGAGCAGTTCTTC.

This sequence joins TRBV6-5 and TRBJ1-2, with a tentative D call TRBD1 (5 bases). V lost 6 bases and J 3 bases, leaving 11 bases between the germline ends. CDR1 MNHEY and CDR2 SVGAGI come from the germline V gene. This CDR3 has 13 amino acids. As DNA, the CDR3 is TGTGCCAGCAGGCAGGGTGCGGACTATGGCTACACCTTC. Translating it yields CASRQGADYGYTF.